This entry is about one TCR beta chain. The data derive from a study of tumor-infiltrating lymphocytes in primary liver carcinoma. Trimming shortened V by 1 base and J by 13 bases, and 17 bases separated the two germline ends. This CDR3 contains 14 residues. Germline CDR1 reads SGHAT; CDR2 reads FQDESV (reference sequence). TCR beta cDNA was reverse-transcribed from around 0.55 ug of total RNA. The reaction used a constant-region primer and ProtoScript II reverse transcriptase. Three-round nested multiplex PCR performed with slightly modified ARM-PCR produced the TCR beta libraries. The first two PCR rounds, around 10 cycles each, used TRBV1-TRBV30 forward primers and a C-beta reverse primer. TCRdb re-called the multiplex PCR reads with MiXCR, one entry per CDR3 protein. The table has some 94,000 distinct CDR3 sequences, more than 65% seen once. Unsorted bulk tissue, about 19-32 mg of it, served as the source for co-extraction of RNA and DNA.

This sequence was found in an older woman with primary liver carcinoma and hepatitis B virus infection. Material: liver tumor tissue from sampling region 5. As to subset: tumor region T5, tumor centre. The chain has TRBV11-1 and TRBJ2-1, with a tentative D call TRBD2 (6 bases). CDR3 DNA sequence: TGTGCCAGCAGCTTAGACGAGTGGGGGGAAGAACAGTTCTTC. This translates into CASSLDEWGEEQFF.